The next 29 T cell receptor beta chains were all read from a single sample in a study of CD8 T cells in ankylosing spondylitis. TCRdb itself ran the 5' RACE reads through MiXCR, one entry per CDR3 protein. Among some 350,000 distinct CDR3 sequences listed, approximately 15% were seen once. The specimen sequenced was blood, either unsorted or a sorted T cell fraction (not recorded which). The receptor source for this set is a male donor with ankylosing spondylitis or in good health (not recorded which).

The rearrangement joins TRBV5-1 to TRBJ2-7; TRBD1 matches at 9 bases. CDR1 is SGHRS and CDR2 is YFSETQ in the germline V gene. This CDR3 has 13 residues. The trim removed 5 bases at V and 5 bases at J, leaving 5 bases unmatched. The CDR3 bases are TGCGCCAGCAGTGGGACAGGGTGGGACGAGCAGTACTTC. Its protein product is CASSGTGWDEQYF.

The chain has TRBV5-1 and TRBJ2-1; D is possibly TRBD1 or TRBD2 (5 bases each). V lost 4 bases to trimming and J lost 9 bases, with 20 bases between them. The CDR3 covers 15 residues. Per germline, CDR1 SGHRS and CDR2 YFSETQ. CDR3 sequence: CASSHDQGASGEQFF. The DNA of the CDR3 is TGCGCCAGCAGCCACGATCAGGGAGCCTCGGGTGAGCAGTTCTTC.

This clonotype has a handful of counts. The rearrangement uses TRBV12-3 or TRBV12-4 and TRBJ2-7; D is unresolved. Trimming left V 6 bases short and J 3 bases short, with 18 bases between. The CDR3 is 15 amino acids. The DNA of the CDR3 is TGTGCCAGCAGGAGTTCCCTCGGACCGTACTACGAGCAGTACTTC. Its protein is CASRSSLGPYYEQYF.

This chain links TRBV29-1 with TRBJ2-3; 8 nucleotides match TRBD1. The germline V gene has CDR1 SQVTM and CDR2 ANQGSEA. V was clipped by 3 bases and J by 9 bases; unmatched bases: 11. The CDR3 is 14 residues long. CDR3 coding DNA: TGCAGCGTTGACACCGGGACAGGACGTCTGACGCAGTATTTT. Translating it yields CSVDTGTGRLTQYF.

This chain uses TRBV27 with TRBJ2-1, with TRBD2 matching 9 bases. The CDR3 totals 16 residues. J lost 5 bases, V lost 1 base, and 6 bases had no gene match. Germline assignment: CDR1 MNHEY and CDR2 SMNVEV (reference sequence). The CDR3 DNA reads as TGTGCCAGCAGTTTATTTGGACTAGCGCAAAACAATGAGCAGTTCTTC. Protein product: CASSLFGLAQNNEQFF.

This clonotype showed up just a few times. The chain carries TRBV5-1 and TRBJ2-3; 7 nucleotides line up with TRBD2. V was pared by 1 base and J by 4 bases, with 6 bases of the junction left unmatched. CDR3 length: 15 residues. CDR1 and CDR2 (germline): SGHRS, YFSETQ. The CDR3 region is CASSLLAANSDTQYF. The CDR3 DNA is TGCGCCAGCAGCTTGCTAGCGGCCAATTCAGATACGCAGTATTTT.

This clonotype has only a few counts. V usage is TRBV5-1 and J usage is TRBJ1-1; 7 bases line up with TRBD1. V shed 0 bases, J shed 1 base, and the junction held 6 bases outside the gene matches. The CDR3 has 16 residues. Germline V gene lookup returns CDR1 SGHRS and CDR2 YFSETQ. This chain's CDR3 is CASSLDPQGGNTEAFF. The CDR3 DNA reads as TGCGCCAGCAGCTTGGACCCTCAGGGGGGGAACACTGAAGCTTTCTTT.

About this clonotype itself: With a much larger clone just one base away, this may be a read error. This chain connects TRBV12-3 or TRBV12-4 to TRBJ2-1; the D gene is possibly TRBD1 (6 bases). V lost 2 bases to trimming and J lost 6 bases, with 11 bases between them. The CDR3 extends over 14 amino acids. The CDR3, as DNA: TGTGCCAGCAGTTTAAGGGGACATGGCAATGAGCAGTTCTTC. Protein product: CASSLRGHGNEQFF.

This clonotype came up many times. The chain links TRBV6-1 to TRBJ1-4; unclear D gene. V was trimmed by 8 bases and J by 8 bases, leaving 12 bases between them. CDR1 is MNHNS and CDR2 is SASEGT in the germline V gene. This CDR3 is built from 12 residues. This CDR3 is CASSMGWEKLFF. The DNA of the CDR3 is TGTGCCAGCTCTATGGGGTGGGAAAAACTGTTTTTT.

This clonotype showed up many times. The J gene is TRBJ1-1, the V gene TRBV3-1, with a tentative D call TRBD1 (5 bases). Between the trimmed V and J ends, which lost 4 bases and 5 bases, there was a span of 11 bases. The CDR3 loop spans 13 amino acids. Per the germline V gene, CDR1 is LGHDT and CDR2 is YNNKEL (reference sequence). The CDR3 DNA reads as TGTGCCAGCAGCCGGGCAGGGAGGACTGAAGCTTTCTTT. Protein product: CASSRAGRTEAFF.

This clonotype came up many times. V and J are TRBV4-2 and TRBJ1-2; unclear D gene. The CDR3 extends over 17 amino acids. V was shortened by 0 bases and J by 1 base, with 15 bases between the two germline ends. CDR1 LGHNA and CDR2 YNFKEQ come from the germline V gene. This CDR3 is CASSQDGRIPLNYGYTF. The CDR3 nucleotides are TGTGCCAGCAGCCAAGACGGCCGGATTCCTCTTAACTATGGCTACACCTTC.

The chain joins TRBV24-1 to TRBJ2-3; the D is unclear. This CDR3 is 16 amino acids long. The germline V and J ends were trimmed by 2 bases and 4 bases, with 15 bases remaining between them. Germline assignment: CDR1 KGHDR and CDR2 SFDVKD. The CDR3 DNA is TGTGCCACCAGTGATTCGACTGTCGGCGCGTCAGATACGCAGTATTTT. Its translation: CATSDSTVGASDTQYF.

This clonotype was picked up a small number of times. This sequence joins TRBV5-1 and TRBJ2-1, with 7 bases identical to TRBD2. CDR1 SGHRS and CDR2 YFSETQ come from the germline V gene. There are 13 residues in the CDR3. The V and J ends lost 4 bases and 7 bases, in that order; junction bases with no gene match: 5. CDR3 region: CASSQRETNEQFF. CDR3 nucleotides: TGCGCCAGCAGCCAGCGGGAAACAAATGAGCAGTTCTTC.

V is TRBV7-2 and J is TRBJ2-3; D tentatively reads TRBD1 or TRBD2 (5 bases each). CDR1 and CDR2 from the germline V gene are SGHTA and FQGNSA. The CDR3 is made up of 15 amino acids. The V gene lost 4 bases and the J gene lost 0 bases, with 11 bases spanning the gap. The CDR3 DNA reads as TGTGCCAGCAGCTCCCTGGGACCCAGCACAGATACGCAGTATTTT. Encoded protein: CASSSLGPSTDTQYF. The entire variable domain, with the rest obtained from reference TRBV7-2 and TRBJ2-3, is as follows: GAGVSQSPSNKVTEKGKDVELRCDPISGHTALYWYRQSLGQGLEFLIYFQGNSAPDKSGLPSDRFSAERTGGSVSTLTIQRTQQEDSAVYLCASSSLGPSTDTQYFGPGTRLTVL.

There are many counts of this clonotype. The CDR3 DNA reads TGTGCCAGCAGCTTAGGAGTCACAGGGGGCGAGCAGTACTTC. Its protein product is CASSLGVTGGEQYF. J is TRBJ2-7 and V is TRBV11-2; TRBD1 agrees at 8 bases. Trimming at V came to 1 base and at J to 6 bases, leaving 5 bases not matched to a gene. Germline CDR1 reads SGHAT; CDR2 reads FQNNGV. The CDR3 has 14 amino acids.

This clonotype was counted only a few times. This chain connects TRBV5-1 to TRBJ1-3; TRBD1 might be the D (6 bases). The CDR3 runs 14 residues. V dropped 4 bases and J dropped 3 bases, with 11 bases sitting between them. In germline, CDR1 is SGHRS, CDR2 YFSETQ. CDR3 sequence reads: CASSAGQYGNTIYF. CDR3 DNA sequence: TGCGCCAGCAGCGCCGGACAGTATGGAAACACCATATATTTT.

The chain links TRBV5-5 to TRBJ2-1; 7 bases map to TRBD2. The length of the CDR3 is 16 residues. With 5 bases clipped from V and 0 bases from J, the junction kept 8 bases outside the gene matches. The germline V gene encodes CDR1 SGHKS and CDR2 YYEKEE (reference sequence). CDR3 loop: CASSVSGASSYNEQFF. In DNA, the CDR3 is TGTGCCAGCAGTGTAAGCGGGGCAAGCTCCTACAATGAGCAGTTCTTC. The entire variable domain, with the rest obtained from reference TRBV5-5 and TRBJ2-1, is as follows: DAGVTQSPTHLIKTRGQQVTLRCSPISGHKSVSWYQQVLGQGPQFIFQYYEKEERGRGNFPDRFSARQFPNYSSELNVNALLLGDSALYLCASSVSGASSYNEQFFGPGTRLTVL.

The CDR3 sequence: CASSASSGSKNEQFF. The CDR3 DNA is TGTGCCAGCAGTGCCTCTAGCGGGAGTAAAAATGAGCAGTTCTTC. The genes are TRBV12-3 or TRBV12-4 and TRBJ2-1; 10 bases are a match to TRBD2. The V segment lost 5 bases and the J segment 7 bases; nucleotides outside the gene matches: 8. The CDR3 runs to 15 residues.

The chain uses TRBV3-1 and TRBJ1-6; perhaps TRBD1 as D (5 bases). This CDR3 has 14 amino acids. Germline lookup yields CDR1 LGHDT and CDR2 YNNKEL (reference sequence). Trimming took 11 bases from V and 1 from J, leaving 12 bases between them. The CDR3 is CASGDESYNSPLHF. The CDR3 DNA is TGTGCCTCGGGGGATGAGTCCTATAATTCACCCCTCCACTTT.

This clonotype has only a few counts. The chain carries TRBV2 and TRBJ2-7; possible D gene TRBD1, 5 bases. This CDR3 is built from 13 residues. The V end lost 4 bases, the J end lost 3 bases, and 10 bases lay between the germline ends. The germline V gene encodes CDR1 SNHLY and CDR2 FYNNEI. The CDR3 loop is CASSVTGYYEQYF. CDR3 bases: TGTGCCAGCAGTGTTACAGGTTACTACGAGCAGTACTTC.

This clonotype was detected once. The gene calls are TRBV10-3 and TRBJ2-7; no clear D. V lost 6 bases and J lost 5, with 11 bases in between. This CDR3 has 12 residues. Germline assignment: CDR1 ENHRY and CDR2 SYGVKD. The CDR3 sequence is CAIRGLGDEQYF. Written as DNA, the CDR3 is TGTGCCATCAGGGGTTTAGGAGACGAGCAGTACTTC.

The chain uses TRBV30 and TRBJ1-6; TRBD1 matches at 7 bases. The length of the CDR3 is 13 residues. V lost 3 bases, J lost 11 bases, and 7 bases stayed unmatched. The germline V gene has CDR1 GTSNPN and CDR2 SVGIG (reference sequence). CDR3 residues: CAWRGTDFAPLHF. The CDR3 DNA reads TGTGCCTGGAGGGGGACAGACTTCGCACCCCTCCACTTT.

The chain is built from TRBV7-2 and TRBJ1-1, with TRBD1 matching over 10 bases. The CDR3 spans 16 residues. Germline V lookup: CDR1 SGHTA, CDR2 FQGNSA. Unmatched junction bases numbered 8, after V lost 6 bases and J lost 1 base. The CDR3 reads CASRRDRGQGNTEAFF. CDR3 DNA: TGTGCCAGCAGACGCGACAGGGGGCAAGGGAACACTGAAGCTTTCTTT.

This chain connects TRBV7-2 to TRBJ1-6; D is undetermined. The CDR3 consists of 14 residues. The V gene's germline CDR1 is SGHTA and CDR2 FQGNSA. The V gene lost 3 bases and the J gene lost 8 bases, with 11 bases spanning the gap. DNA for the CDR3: TGTGCCAGCAGCTTTGTTTCAAGGGATTCACCCCTCCACTTT. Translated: CASSFVSRDSPLHF. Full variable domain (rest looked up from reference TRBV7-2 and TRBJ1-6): GAGVSQSPSNKVTEKGKDVELRCDPISGHTALYWYRQSLGQGLEFLIYFQGNSAPDKSGLPSDRFSAERTGGSVSTLTIQRTQQEDSAVYLCASSFVSRDSPLHFGNGTRLTVT.

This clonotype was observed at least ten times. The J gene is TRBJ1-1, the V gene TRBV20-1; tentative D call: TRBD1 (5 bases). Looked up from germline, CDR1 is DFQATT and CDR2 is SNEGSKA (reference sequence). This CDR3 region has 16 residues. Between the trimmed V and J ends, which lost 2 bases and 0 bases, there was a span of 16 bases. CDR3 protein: CSARRPGGTLNTEAFF. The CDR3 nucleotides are TGCAGTGCTAGACGTCCGGGAGGGACCCTGAACACTGAAGCTTTCTTT.

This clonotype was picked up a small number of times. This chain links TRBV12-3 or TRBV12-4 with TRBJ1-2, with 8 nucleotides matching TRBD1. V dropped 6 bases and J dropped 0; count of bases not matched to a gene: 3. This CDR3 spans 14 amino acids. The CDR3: CASRTGQANYGYTF. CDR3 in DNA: TGTGCCAGCAGGACGGGACAGGCTAACTATGGCTACACCTTC.

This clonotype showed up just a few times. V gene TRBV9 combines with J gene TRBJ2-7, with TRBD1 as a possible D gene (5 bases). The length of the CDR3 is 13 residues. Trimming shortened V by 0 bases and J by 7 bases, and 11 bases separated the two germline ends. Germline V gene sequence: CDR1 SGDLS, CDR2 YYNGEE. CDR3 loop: CASSVAQGEEQYF. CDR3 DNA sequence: TGTGCCAGCAGCGTAGCTCAGGGCGAGGAGCAGTACTTC.

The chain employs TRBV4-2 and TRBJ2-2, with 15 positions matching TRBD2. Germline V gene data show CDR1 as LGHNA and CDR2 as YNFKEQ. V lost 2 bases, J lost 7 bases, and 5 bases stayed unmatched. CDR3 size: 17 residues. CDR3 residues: CASSQRTSGGAGGELFF. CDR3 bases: TGTGCCAGCAGCCAAAGGACTAGCGGGGGGGCAGGCGGGGAGCTGTTTTTT.

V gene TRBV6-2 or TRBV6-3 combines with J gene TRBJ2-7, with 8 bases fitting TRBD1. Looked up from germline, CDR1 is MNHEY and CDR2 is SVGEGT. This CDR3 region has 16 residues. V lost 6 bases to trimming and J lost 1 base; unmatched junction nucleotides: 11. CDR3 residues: CASRYDGQGGSYEQYF. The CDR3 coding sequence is TGTGCCAGCAGATACGACGGACAGGGAGGATCCTACGAGCAGTACTTC.